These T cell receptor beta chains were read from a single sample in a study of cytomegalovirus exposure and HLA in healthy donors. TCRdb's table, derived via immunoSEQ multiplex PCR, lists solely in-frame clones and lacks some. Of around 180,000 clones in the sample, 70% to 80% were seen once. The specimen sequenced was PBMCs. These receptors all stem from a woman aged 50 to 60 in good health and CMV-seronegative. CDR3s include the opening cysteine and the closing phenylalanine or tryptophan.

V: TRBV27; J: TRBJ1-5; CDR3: CASSLAGRVGDQPQHF
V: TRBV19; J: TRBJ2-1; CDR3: CASSTSGTYNEQFF
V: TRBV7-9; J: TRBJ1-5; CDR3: CASEGTGGAQPQHF
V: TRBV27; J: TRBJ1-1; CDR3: CASSLIPPTGANTEAFF
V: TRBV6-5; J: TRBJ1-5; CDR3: CASRGGGSGQPQHF
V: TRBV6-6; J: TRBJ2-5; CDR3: CASRGGTRQETQYF
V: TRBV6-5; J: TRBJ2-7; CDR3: CASSYGGLANEQYF
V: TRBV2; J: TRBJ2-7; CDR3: CASSAGDEQYF
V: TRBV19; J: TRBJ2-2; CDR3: CASTHDRAGVTGELFF
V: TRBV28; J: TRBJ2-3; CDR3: CASSLGGASTDTQYF
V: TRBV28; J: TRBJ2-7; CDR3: CASNPTQGLFYEQYF
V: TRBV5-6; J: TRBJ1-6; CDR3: CASSPEAGTRDSPLHF
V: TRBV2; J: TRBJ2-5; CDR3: CASSEWGDSNQTQYF
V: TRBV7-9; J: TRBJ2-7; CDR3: CASSFEGGYHEQYF
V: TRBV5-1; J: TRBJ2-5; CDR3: CASSFSTGKEETQYF
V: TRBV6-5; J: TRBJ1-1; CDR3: CASSYNPMGLTEAFF
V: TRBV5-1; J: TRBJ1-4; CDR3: CASGGGNEKLFF
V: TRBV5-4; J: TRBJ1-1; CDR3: CASSLPPGGTEAFF
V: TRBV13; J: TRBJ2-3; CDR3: CASSARLAGGLDTQYF
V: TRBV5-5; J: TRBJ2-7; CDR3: CASSLSAKQFSYEQYF
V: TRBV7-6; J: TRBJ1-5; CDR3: CASSPSGLRPQHF
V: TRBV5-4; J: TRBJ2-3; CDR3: CASSPAGTGGLDTQYF
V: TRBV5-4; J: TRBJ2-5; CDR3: CASSPEPLTVRQETQYF
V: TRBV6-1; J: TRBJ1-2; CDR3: CASTRGAGGDYGYTF
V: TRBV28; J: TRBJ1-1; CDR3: CASSDRGREAFF
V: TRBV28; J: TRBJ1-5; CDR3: CASRPLGEGGQPQHF
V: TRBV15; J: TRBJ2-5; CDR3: CATSSGSGGETQYF
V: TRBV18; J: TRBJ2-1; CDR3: CASSLPGREGRKLF
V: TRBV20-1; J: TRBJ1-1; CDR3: CSASENTEAFF
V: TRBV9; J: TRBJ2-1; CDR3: CASSVEGGASGRGNEQFF
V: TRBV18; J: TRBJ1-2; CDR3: CASSPWDIYGYTF
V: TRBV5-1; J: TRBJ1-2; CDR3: CASSHNRLRNYGYTF
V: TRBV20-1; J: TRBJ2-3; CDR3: CSARAGGF
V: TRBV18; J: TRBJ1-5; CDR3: CASSSGTSGQPQHF
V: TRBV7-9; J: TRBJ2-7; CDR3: CSSSPQKGAGGYEQYF
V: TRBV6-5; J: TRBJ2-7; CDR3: CASSYSGQGYEQYF
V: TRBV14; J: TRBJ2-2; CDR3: CASSQRREMVDTGELFF
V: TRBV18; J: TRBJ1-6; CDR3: CASSQRPTGVDSPLHF
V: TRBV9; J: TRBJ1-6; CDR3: CASSVEAAYNSPLHF
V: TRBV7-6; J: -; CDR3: CASSLEASGNYEQYF
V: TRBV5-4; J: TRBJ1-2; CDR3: CASSSPVVLANYGYTF
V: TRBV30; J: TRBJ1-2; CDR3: CAWSAQNDRGLFGGYTF
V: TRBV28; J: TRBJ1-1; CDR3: CASSLPGGRGTEAFF
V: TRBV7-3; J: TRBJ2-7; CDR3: CASSLNPSGASYEQYF
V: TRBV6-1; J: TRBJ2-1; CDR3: CASSGQGDSYNEQFF
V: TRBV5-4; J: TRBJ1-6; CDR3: CASSSPGGSPLHF
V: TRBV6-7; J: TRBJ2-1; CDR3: CASSYTRLEAAQSQFF
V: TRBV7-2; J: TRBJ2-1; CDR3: CASSLGLSSYNEQFF
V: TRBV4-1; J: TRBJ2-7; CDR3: CASSHSQSGGDYEQYF
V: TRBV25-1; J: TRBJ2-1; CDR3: CASGGNEQFF
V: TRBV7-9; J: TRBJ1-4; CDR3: CASSPSRGRGEKLFF
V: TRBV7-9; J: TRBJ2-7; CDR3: CASSFGTSGNEQYF
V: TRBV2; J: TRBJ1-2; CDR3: CASSVSFGYTF
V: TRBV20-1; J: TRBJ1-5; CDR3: CSAVEGQPQHF
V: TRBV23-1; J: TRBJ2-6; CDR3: CASSQSSGQGNSGANVLTF